One sample yielded the 17 T cell receptor beta chains listed below, sequenced in a study of T cell responses to AZD1222 COVID-19 vaccine. Produced via immunoSEQ multiplex PCR; TCRdb's table is partial and in-frame only. The sample has about 98,000 clones; over 75% are singletons. Material: peripheral blood, obtained on day 0 of AZD1222 vaccination. All receptors derive from an adult in good health.

This rearrangement joins TRBV28 to TRBJ1-5; possibly TRBD1 for D (5 bases). The CDR3 is made up of 14 amino acids. The germline CDR1 and CDR2 sequences are MDHEN and SYDVKM. The V end lost 3 bases, the J end lost 7 bases, and 13 bases lay between the germline ends. CDR3 loop: CASSFMGGSQPQHF. In DNA form, the CDR3 reads TGTGCCAGCAGTTTTATGGGGGGGAGCCAGCCCCAGCATTTT.

The gene calls are TRBV21-1 and TRBJ1-1; no check of the table's D call, TRBD1, against the DNA was made. TRBV21-1 is an annotated pseudogene. CDR3 length: 18 amino acids. CDR3 bases: TGTGCCAGCAGCAAAGGTAAGTGGAAGAGACAGGCAAACCCTGAAGCTTTCTTT. Encoded protein: CASSKGKWKRQANPEAFF.

The rearrangement joins TRBV27 to TRBJ1-1, with D uncertain. This CDR3 contains 14 residues. Germline CDR1 reads MNHEY; CDR2 reads SMNVEV (reference sequence). Trimming pared 0 bases from V and 4 bases from J, leaving 9 bases between. CDR3 nucleotides: TGTGCCAGCAGTTTATCAGCTGGGCTCACTGAAGCTTTCTTT. Protein product: CASSLSAGLTEAFF.

The J gene is TRBJ2-7, the V gene TRBV3-1 (or the pseudogene TRBV3-2); 8 nucleotides line up with TRBD2. With V trimmed by 0 bases and J by 3 bases, 4 bases remained unmatched. CDR3 length equals 15 residues. The germline V gene has CDR1 LGHDT and CDR2 YNNKEL (reference sequence). The CDR3 DNA reads as TGTGCCAGCAGCCAAGATCCCACTAGCGGCTACGAGCAGTACTTC. Residues: CASSQDPTSGYEQYF.

The chain is built from TRBV24-1 and TRBJ1-2, with 8 bases aligning to TRBD1. With 2 bases clipped from V and 4 bases from J, the junction kept 5 bases outside the gene matches. Per germline, CDR1 KGHDR and CDR2 SFDVKD. This CDR3 spans 15 amino acids. This CDR3 is CATSDWSGGTYGYTF. The DNA for the CDR3 is TGTGCCACCAGTGATTGGTCAGGGGGCACCTATGGCTACACCTTC.

V is TRBV27 and J is TRBJ2-7; no definite D call. Looked up from germline, CDR1 is MNHEY and CDR2 is SMNVEV (reference sequence). V lost 3 bases and J lost 2, with 14 bases in between. The CDR3 spans 15 residues. DNA of the CDR3: TGTGCCAGCAGTTTGGTAGGGTACCAACCCTACGAGCAGTACTTC. As protein: CASSLVGYQPYEQYF.

This chain joins TRBV15 and TRBJ2-1; 10 nucleotides match TRBD2. The trim removed 0 bases at V and 9 bases at J, leaving 8 bases unmatched. The CDR3 is made up of 16 amino acids. Germline V lookup: CDR1 LNHNV, CDR2 YYDKDF (reference sequence). CDR3 region: CATSRELAGRDGEQFF. CDR3 coding DNA: TGTGCCACCAGCAGAGAACTAGCGGGAAGGGACGGTGAGCAGTTCTTC.

The chain carries TRBV28 and TRBJ1-1; no clear D gene. The CDR3 consists of 14 residues. The V gene's germline CDR1 is MDHEN and CDR2 SYDVKM. V lost 2 bases, J lost 0 bases, and 7 bases lay in between. In DNA, the CDR3 is TGTGCCAGCAGTTTAGGGCCAGTGAACACTGAAGCTTTCTTT. Translated: CASSLGPVNTEAFF.

The genes are TRBV28 and TRBJ1-2, with D maybe TRBD1 (5 bases). The CDR3 has 14 residues. The germline CDR1 and CDR2 sequences are MDHEN and SYDVKM. Deletions cut 3 bases from V and 4 bases from J, with 12 bases between. CDR3 DNA sequence: TGTGCCAGCAGTTTTTCAGGGCCTATCTATGGCTACACCTTC. It translates to CASSFSGPIYGYTF.

The chain carries TRBV5-1 and TRBJ2-1; 12 bases are shared with TRBD2. The V segment lost 0 bases and the J segment 9 bases; nucleotides outside the gene matches: 7. Germline CDR1 SGHRS, CDR2 YFSETQ. There are 16 residues in the CDR3. CDR3 in amino acids: CASSLASASGRAEQFF. CDR3 nucleotide sequence: TGCGCCAGCAGCTTGGCCTCGGCTAGCGGGAGGGCTGAGCAGTTCTTC.

The gene calls are TRBV5-1 and TRBJ2-1, with TRBD2 identical over 11 bases. This CDR3 contains 15 residues. The junction had 1 base not matched to a gene; V was cut back by 3 bases and J by 2 bases. In germline, CDR1 is SGHRS, CDR2 YFSETQ. CDR3 sequence (DNA): TGCGCCAGCAGCTCGGGACTAGCGGCCTACAATGAGCAGTTCTTC. Translated: CASSSGLAAYNEQFF.

The chain links TRBV7-3 to TRBJ2-2; D may be TRBD2 (6 bases). Germline V gene data show CDR1 as SGHTA and CDR2 as FQGTGA. Trimming took off 1 base at V and 4 bases at J, with 13 bases between the two ends. The length of the CDR3 is 16 residues. This chain's CDR3 is CASSLISGVGTGELFF. The DNA of the CDR3 is TGTGCCAGCAGCTTAATATCGGGGGTGGGCACCGGGGAGCTGTTTTTT.

The chain is built from TRBV29-1 and TRBJ1-1, with unresolved D. CDR3 length: 13 amino acids. Trimming removed 6 bases at V and 7 bases at J, with 18 bases between. Germline V gene data show CDR1 as SQVTM and CDR2 as ANQGSEA. CDR3 sequence reads: CSVGNIYRNEAFF. The DNA for the CDR3 is TGCAGCGTCGGGAACATCTACCGAAATGAAGCTTTCTTT.

This clone appeared a few times. The V call is TRBV19, the J call TRBJ1-1; 8 positions agree with TRBD1. With V trimmed by 5 bases and J by 7 bases, 12 bases remained unmatched. Germline loops: CDR1 LNHDA, CDR2 SQIVND (reference sequence). The CDR3 has 15 amino acids. Written as DNA, the CDR3 is TGTGCCAGTAGTGAGGACAGGGCCTCTTACGGTGAAGCTTTCTTT. Amino acids: CASSEDRASYGEAFF. Complete variable domain (other parts from reference TRBV19 and TRBJ1-1): DGGITQSPKYLFRKEGQNVTLSCEQNLNHDAMYWYRQDPGQGLRLIYYSQIVNDFQKGDIAEGYSVSREKKESFPLTVTSAQKNPTAFYLCASSEDRASYGEAFFGQGTRLTVV.

The J gene is TRBJ2-2, the V gene TRBV19, with D possibly being TRBD1 (5 bases). Germline-derived CDR1 and CDR2 are LNHDA and SQIVND (reference sequence). Between the trimmed V and J ends, which lost 3 bases and 7 bases, there was a span of 9 bases. The CDR3 covers 13 residues. The CDR3 DNA is TGTGCCAGTAGTATGCCAGGGAACGGGGAGCTGTTTTTT. Its protein product is CASSMPGNGELFF.

V usage is TRBV19 and J usage is TRBJ1-5, with 8 bases identical to TRBD1. The germline V gene has CDR1 LNHDA and CDR2 SQIVND (reference sequence). The CDR3 runs 16 residues. With V trimmed by 5 bases and J by 4 bases, 10 bases remained unmatched. Written as DNA, the CDR3 is TGTGCCAGTAGTCCCAATGGACAGGGAAGTAATCAGCCCCAGCATTTT. Translated, it gives CASSPNGQGSNQPQHF.

The rearrangement joins TRBV7-9 to TRBJ1-2; TRBD1 might be the D (5 bases). The CDR3 covers 13 residues. The germline gives CDR1 SEHNR, CDR2 FQNEAQ (reference sequence). Between the trimmed V and J ends, which lost 5 bases and 6 bases, there was a span of 13 bases. The CDR3 DNA reads as TGTGCCAGCAGCAAAGACAGCGCCGATGGCTACACCTTC. It encodes CASSKDSADGYTF.